This T cell receptor beta chain comes out of a study of blood T cell repertoires in COVID-19. The ends were cut back, 4 bases at V and 6 bases at J, with 15 bases in the middle. The CDR3 is 14 amino acids. The germline V gene has CDR1 SGHTA and CDR2 FQGNSA. Only in-frame clones appear in the TCRdb table, and some are missing; sequencing was by immunoSEQ multiplex PCR. Of more than 250,000 clones in the sample, 80% to 90% were seen once. Sequencing input: PBMCs or T cells enriched from blood (not recorded which). The rearrangement links TRBV7-2 to TRBJ1-1; the D is unclear. The TCR sequence derives from a man aged 25-40 years who had recovered from COVID-19. The CDR3 here is CASSSGSFGAEAFF. CDR3 in DNA: TGTGCCAGCAGCTCCGGGAGTTTTGGGGCTGAAGCTTTCTTT.